This is a list of T cell receptor beta chains from one sample in a study of cytomegalovirus exposure and HLA in healthy donors. Data came from immunoSEQ multiplex PCR; TCRdb stores just in-frame clones and leaves some out. The sample shows approximately 100,000 clones, about 90% of them seen only once. The sequenced material came from PBMCs. The receptors were sampled from a man between 18 and 29 years old in good health and CMV-seropositive. The CDR3 runs from the conserved cysteine through the conserved F or W. The D gene is left open where the match is weak. Only some rows state a clone size, as once, few, many or a class for expanded clones.

d_call clone_size j_call v_call cdr3_nt cdr3_aa
TRBD2 once TRBJ2-1 TRBV9 TGTGCCAGCAGCGTAAGCGGGGGGGCCTTTCTTGAGCAGTTCTTC CASSVSGGAFLEQFF
TRBD2 once TRBJ2-3 TRBV27 TGTGCCAGTACGGGGACTAGCGGGGTCAGGTATACGCAGTATTTT CASTGTSGVRYTQYF
. . TRBJ1-2 TRBV27 TGTGCCAGCAGGCCGACAGCTGGGTATGGCTACACCTTC CASRPTAGYGYTF
. . TRBJ2-5 TRBV2 TGTGCCAGCAGTGCGACAACAGGGCGATTAGAGACCCAGTACTTC CASSATTGRLETQYF
. once TRBJ1-3 TRBV9 TGTGCCAGCAGCTGGCGTATAGGAGACCCATACTCTGGAAACACCATATATTTT CASSWRIGDPYSGNTIYF
TRBD2 . TRBJ2-7 TRBV19 TGTGCCAGTCGGGTTAGCGGGGATCCCGAGCAGTACTTC CASRVSGDPEQYF
. . TRBJ2-6 TRBV19 TGTGCCAGTAGTATACGGAGCAGGGTTTACTCTGGGGCCAACGTCCTGACTTTC CASSIRSRVYSGANVLTF
TRBD1 . TRBJ2-6 TRBV29-1 TGCAGCGTTCCTGGGGACAGGGTATCTGGGGCCAACGTCCTGACTTTC CSVPGDRVSGANVLTF
TRBD1 . TRBJ2-7 TRBV4-3 TGCGCCAGCAGCCAACAGGGGGCGGTTGTGGACGAGCAGTACTTC CASSQQGAVVDEQYF
. . TRBJ1-1 TRBV7-8 TGTGCCAGCAGCTTGACAGGGAACACTGAAGCTTTCTTT CASSLTGNTEAFF
. . TRBJ2-1 TRBV27 TGTGCCAGCAGTCCCCTCGACCAACTCACAGGGGAGCAGTTCTTC CASSPLDQLTGEQFF
TRBD2 . TRBJ2-7 TRBV7-2 TGTGCCAGCAGCATAGAAGGGACTAGCGGCTACGAGCAGTACTTC CASSIEGTSGYEQYF
. . TRBJ2-3 TRBV19 TGTGCCAGTAGGGTCGTGGCGGGCGTGCCAGATACGCAGTATTTT CASRVVAGVPDTQYF
. . TRBJ1-5 TRBV19 TGTGCCAGTAGAACGGTGATCTATAGCAATCAGCCCCAGCATTTT CASRTVIYSNQPQHF
. . TRBJ2-7 TRBV28 TGTGCCAGCAGTTTATACCCAGTCTCCTACGAGCAGTACTTC CASSLYPVSYEQYF
TRBD1 few TRBJ2-7 TRBV4-2 TGTGCCAGCAGCCAAGGGGTGGGACAGGGGGTGAACGAGCAGTACTTC CASSQGVGQGVNEQYF
. . TRBJ1-4 TRBV7-3 TGTGCCAGCAGCTTTAGACTGAATGAAAAACTGTTTTTT CASSFRLNEKLFF
TRBD1 . TRBJ2-4 TRBV7-8 TGTGCCAGCAGCTTAATGGGACAGGGTCTAAACATTCAGTACTTC CASSLMGQGLNIQYF